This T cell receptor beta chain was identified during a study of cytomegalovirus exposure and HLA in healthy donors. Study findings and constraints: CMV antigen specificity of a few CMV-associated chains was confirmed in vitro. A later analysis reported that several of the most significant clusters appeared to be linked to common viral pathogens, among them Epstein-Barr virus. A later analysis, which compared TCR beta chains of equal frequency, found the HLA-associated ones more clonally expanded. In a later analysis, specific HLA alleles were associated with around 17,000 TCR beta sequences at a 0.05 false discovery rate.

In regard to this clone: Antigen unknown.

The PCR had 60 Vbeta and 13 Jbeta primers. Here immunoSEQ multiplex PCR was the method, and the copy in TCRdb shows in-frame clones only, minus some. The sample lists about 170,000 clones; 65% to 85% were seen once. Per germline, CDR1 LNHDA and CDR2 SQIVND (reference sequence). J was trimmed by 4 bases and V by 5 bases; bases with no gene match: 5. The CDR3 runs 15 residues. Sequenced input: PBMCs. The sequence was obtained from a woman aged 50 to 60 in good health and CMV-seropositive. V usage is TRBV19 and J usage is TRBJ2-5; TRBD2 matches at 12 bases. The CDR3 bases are TGTGCCAGTAGTCCTAGCGGGGGGGCTAGAGAGACCCAGTACTTC. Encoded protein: CASSPSGGARETQYF.